Each of the 3 T cell receptor beta chains below was sequenced from the same sample in a study of tumor-infiltrating lymphocytes in primary liver carcinoma. The investigators made TCR beta cDNA from roughly 0.55 ug total RNA, using a constant-region primer. Employing slightly modified ARM-PCR, three nested multiplex PCR rounds were run, and these gave rise to the TCR beta libraries. Primers for the first two PCR rounds were TRBV1-TRBV30 forward primers and a C-beta reverse primer (roughly 10 cycles per round). TCRdb passed the multiplex PCR reads through MiXCR, listing each CDR3 protein once. The sample yields more than 70,000 distinct CDR3 sequences, approximately 77% seen once. Scientists recovered RNA and DNA together from approximately 20-30 mg of unsorted bulk tissue. The specimen sequenced was liver tumor tissue from sampling region 1. Subset specified: tumor region T1, superior pole. The receptor source for this set is a man aged 40-49 years with primary liver carcinoma and hepatitis B virus infection.

This CDR3 reads CPGSSGTSGADIQYF. CDR3 nucleotide sequence: TGTCCCGGCAGCTCCGGGACTAGCGGGGCAGACATTCAGTACTTC. The chain joins TRBV6-1 to TRBJ2-4; 13 bases fit TRBD2. The CDR3 is made up of 15 amino acids. Germline CDR1 and CDR2: MNHNS and SASEGT.

This chain joins TRBV11-2 and TRBJ2-7; tentative D call: TRBD2 (6 bases). The V gene's germline CDR1 is SGHAT and CDR2 FQNNGV. Trimming left V 1 base short and J 4 bases short, with 14 bases between. This CDR3 is built from 15 residues. The CDR3 sequence: CASSLVGGGSYEQYF. For the CDR3, the DNA is TGTGCCAGCAGCTTAGTGGGGGGAGGCTCTTACGAGCAGTACTTC.

Comments on this clonotype: A read error may produce the germline difference seen at one junction end. The rearrangement joins TRBV29-1 to TRBJ1-2, with D perhaps TRBD1 (6 bases). The CDR3 covers 12 residues. Germline V gene lookup returns CDR1 SQVTM and CDR2 ANQGSEA. The CDR3 here is CSVGTDTYDYTF. The DNA of the CDR3 is TGCAGCGTTGGGACAGACACTTATGACTACACCTTC.